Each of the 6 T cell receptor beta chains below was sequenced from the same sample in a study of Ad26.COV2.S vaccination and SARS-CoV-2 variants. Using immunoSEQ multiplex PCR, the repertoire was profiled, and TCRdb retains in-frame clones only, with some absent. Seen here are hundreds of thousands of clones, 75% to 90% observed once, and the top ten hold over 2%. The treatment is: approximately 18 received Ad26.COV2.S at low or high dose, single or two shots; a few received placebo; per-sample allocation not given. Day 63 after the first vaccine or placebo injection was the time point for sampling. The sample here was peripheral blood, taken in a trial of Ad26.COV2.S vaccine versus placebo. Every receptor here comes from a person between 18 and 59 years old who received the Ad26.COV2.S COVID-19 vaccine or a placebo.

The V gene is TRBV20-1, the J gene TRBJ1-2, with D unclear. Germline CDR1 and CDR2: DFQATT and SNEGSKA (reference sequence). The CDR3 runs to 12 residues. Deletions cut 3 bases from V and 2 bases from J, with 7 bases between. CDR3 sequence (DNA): TGCAGTGCTAGTTCCAGGAACTATGGCTACACCTTC. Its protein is CSASSRNYGYTF.

CDR3 in DNA: TGTGCCAGCAGCGCCCGGACAGGGGGACGCGCTGGGGCCAACGTCCTGACTTTC. This codes for CASSARTGGRAGANVLTF. The chain recombines TRBV21-1 with TRBJ2-6; the table's D call, TRBD1, was not checked against the DNA. TRBV21-1 is designated a pseudogene. CDR3 length equals 18 residues.

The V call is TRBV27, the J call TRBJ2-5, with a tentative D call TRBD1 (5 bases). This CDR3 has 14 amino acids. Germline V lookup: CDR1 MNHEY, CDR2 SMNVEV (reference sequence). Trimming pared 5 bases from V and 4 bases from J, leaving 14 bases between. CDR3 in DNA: TGTGCCAGCAGTCGTAGGGGTGGCGGAGAGACCCAGTACTTC. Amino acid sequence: CASSRRGGGETQYF.

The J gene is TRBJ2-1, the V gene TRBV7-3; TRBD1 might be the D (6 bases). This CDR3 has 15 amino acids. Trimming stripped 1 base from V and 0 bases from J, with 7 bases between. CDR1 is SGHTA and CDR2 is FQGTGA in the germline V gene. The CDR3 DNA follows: TGTGCCAGCAGCTTAAAAGGGGGCTCCTACAATGAGCAGTTCTTC. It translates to CASSLKGGSYNEQFF.

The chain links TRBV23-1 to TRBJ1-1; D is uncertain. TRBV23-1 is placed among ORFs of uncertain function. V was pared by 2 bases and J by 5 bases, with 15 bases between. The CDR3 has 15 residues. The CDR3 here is CASSQGEQGRTEAFF. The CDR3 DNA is TGCGCCAGCAGTCAAGGGGAACAAGGTAGGACTGAAGCTTTCTTT.

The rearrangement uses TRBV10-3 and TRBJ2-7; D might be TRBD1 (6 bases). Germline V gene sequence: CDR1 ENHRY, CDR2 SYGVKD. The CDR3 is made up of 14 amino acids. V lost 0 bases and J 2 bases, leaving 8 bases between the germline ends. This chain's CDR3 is CAISESGGTYEQYF. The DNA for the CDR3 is TGTGCCATCAGTGAGTCAGGGGGAACCTACGAGCAGTACTTC.